This TCR beta chain is from a study of T-cell memory formation after mild COVID-19. Overall study results and limits: Several responding clones turned up in pre-infection memory, indicating that cross-reactive memory may have taken part.

This clonotype was found a few times. The antigen remains unidentified. TCRdb re-called the 5' RACE reads with MiXCR, one entry per CDR3 protein. The table shows just under 550,000 distinct CDR3 sequences, with roughly 22% occurring only once. The CDR3 extends over 16 amino acids. The V gene's germline CDR1 is MNHEY and CDR2 SMNVEV (reference sequence). The V and J ends lost 5 bases and 2 bases respectively, with 18 bases between them. This chain uses TRBV27 with TRBJ1-1; D call uncertain. The source material was PBMCs or a T cell subset sorted from them (not recorded which). The receptor's source is an adult woman who had mild COVID-19 (a few samples of this study predate the infection). Cell type and time point are not known. As DNA, the CDR3 is TGTGCCAGCAGTCCACTACGAGACGGACTTAACACTGAAGCTTTCTTT. Its translation: CASSPLRDGLNTEAFF.